These 32 T cell receptor beta chains share one sample of origin, sequenced in a study of blood T cell repertoires in COVID-19. The assay was immunoSEQ multiplex PCR, and TCRdb's table has in-frame clones only and misses some. The sample holds roughly 160,000 clones; approximately 86% are singletons and the top ten take around 0.6%. The sequencing input was peripheral blood. The receptors come from a man aged 55 to 69 with COVID-19, enrolled during active disease.

This chain uses TRBV19 with TRBJ1-1; TRBD1 might be the D (5 bases). V gave up 3 bases and J gave up 0 bases, with 14 bases separating them. This CDR3 spans 16 amino acids. The V gene's germline CDR1 is LNHDA and CDR2 SQIVND (reference sequence). CDR3 coding DNA: TGTGCCAGTAGTATTACCGACAGCGAGATGAACACTGAAGCTTTCTTT. Encoded protein: CASSITDSEMNTEAFF.

The chain has TRBV29-1 and TRBJ1-2; unclear D gene. The germline gives CDR1 SQVTM, CDR2 ANQGSEA. Trimming removed 4 bases at V and 1 base at J, with 7 bases between. The CDR3 runs 12 residues. In DNA form, the CDR3 reads TGCAGCGTTGGGGCCTTTAACTATGGCTACACCTTC. Protein sequence: CSVGAFNYGYTF. Full variable domain (outside the CDR3, taken from reference TRBV29-1 and TRBJ1-2): SAVISQKPSRDICQRGTSLTIQCQVDSQVTMMFWYRQQPGQSLTLIATANQGSEATYESGFVIDKFPISRPNLTFSTLTVSNMSPEDSSIYLCSVGAFNYGYTFGSGTRLTVV.

CDR3 amino acids: CASSLSTGLEKLFF. The CDR3 region has the DNA TGTGCCAGCAGTTTATCGACAGGGCTTGAAAAACTGTTTTTT. V gene TRBV27 combines with J gene TRBJ1-4; 7 nucleotides match TRBD1. Germline V CDR1 and CDR2: MNHEY, SMNVEV (reference sequence). V dropped 0 bases and J dropped 7; count of bases not matched to a gene: 2. This CDR3 has 14 residues.

This clone was picked up a small number of times. The genes are TRBV29-1 and TRBJ1-4; D unclear. CDR1 is SQVTM and CDR2 is ANQGSEA in the germline V gene. The V end was cut by 4 bases, the J end by 7 bases, with 7 bases between. This CDR3 contains 11 residues. This CDR3 reads CSVGGSEKLFF. In nucleotides, the CDR3 is TGCAGCGTTGGAGGGTCTGAAAAACTGTTTTTT.

This chain connects TRBV28 to TRBJ2-2; TRBD2 might be the D (6 bases). The CDR3 is made up of 15 amino acids. The V end lost 2 bases, the J end lost 1 base, and 8 bases lay between the germline ends. Germline V CDR1 and CDR2: MDHEN, SYDVKM. For the CDR3, the DNA is TGTGCCAGCAGTTTACCCGGGAGGAACACCGGGGAGCTGTTTTTT. Translation: CASSLPGRNTGELFF.

The V and J genes are TRBV25-1 and TRBJ2-1; 8 nucleotides align to TRBD2. Per the germline V gene, CDR1 is MGHDK and CDR2 is SYGVNS. This CDR3 has 13 residues. V trimming: 6 bases; J trimming: 7 bases; junction bases outside the gene matches: 5. The CDR3 bases are TGTGCCAGCAGGAACGGGGGGGCGAATGAGCAGTTCTTC. Its protein product is CASRNGGANEQFF.

The chain recombines TRBV7-3 with TRBJ2-7; TRBD1 agrees at 10 bases. With 0 bases clipped from V and 3 bases from J, the junction kept 2 bases outside the gene matches. Germline V gives CDR1 SGHTA, CDR2 FQGTGA. The CDR3 contains 15 residues. The CDR3 reads CASSLTGTGDYEQYF. In nucleotides, the CDR3 is TGTGCCAGCAGCTTAACGGGGACAGGGGACTACGAGCAGTACTTC.

The chain is built from TRBV6-5 and TRBJ2-3; the match to TRBD2 covers 11 bases. The CDR3 has 16 amino acids. Germline CDR1 MNHEY, CDR2 SVGAGI. Trimming removed 4 bases from V and 2 bases from J; junction bases left unmatched: 5. CDR3 sequence (DNA): TGTGCCAGCAGTTTGGGACTAGCGGAAACCACAGATACGCAGTATTTT. It encodes CASSLGLAETTDTQYF.

This rearrangement joins TRBV2 to TRBJ2-3; 10 bases agree with TRBD2. The V and J ends lost 3 bases and 5 bases, in that order; junction bases with no gene match: 8. The length of the CDR3 is 16 residues. Germline assignment: CDR1 SNHLY and CDR2 FYNNEI. The CDR3 DNA reads TGTGCCAGCAGTGAGTCAGCGGGGGGGCCGGTAGATACGCAGTATTTT. Encoded protein: CASSESAGGPVDTQYF.

The chain is built from TRBV27 and TRBJ1-5, with D uncertain. Trimming shortened V by 8 bases and J by 7 bases, and 15 bases separated the two germline ends. CDR3 length: 13 amino acids. Per germline, CDR1 MNHEY and CDR2 SMNVEV (reference sequence). This CDR3 is CASALGPRQPQHF. The CDR3 nucleotides read TGTGCCAGCGCCCTTGGCCCGAGGCAGCCCCAGCATTTT.

The chain is built from TRBV4-3 and TRBJ1-6; tentatively, D is TRBD1 (5 bases). V was clipped by 2 bases and J by 7 bases, with 12 bases between them. Germline V lookup: CDR1 LGHNA, CDR2 YSLEER. The CDR3 totals 15 residues. The CDR3 DNA reads TGCGCCAGCAGCCAATCCCAGGGTTGGAATTCACCCCTCCACTTT. Protein sequence: CASSQSQGWNSPLHF.

The chain uses TRBV6-5 and TRBJ2-4; 14 positions match TRBD2. There are 14 residues in the CDR3. Looked up from germline, CDR1 is MNHEY and CDR2 is SVGAGI. With V trimmed by 6 bases and J by 14 bases, 9 bases remained unmatched. The CDR3 DNA sequence: TGTGCCAGCAGCCGGACTAGCGGGGGGCCTATCAAGTACTTC. This encodes CASSRTSGGPIKYF.

V gene TRBV28 combines with J gene TRBJ1-6, with D unresolved. Germline CDR1 MDHEN, CDR2 SYDVKM. This CDR3 contains 11 residues. Trimming left V 4 bases short and J 10 bases short, with 5 bases between. The CDR3 DNA reads as TGTGCCAGCAGTTCTGTGTCACCCCTCCACTTT. This codes for CASSSVSPLHF.

The rearrangement uses TRBV10-3 and TRBJ2-1, with 7 bases fitting TRBD1. This CDR3 is 18 amino acids long. The trim removed 7 bases at V and 0 bases at J, leaving 15 bases unmatched. Germline V gene data show CDR1 as ENHRY and CDR2 as SYGVKD. This CDR3 is CAITGNGPGTDSYNEQFF. In nucleotides, the CDR3 is TGTGCCATCACCGGCAATGGGCCCGGGACAGACTCCTACAATGAGCAGTTCTTC.

In regard to this clone: The same CDR3 arises from other DNA sequences in this sample as well. The J gene is TRBJ2-2, the V gene TRBV18, with 8 bases identical to TRBD1. The CDR3 consists of 15 residues. V lost 2 bases and J lost 1; bases outside the gene matches: 0. Germline CDR1 KGHSH, CDR2 LQKENI. The CDR3 DNA is TGTGCCAGCTCACCAGGACAGGGGAACACCGGGGAGCTGTTTTTT. Protein product: CASSPGQGNTGELFF.

The gene calls are TRBV7-2 and TRBJ2-1, with 9 bases that match TRBD1. Germline-derived CDR1 and CDR2 are SGHTA and FQGNSA. Trimming at V came to 5 bases and at J to 7 bases, leaving 6 bases not matched to a gene. This CDR3 is built from 14 residues. The CDR3 region is CASSPRTGENEQFF. As DNA, the CDR3 is TGTGCCAGCAGCCCCCGGACAGGGGAGAATGAGCAGTTCTTC.

CDR3 protein: CASIWAGGPQETQYF. CDR3 DNA sequence: TGTGCCAGCATCTGGGCAGGGGGCCCCCAAGAGACCCAGTACTTC. The genes are TRBV6-5 and TRBJ2-5; 8 bases line up with TRBD1. The V gene's germline CDR1 is MNHEY and CDR2 SVGAGI. The CDR3 length is 15 residues. V shed 7 bases and J 1 base; nucleotides not matched to a gene: 8.

The rearrangement links TRBV6-5 to TRBJ1-5; 7 bases fit TRBD1. Trimming cost V 6 bases and J 3 bases; bases outside gene matches: 2. Per the germline V gene, CDR1 is MNHEY and CDR2 is SVGAGI. This CDR3 is built from 13 residues. The CDR3 nucleotides read TGTGCCAGCAGCGGACAGGCCAATCAGCCCCAGCATTTT. It codes for CASSGQANQPQHF.

The chain links TRBV24-1 to TRBJ2-1; 7 bases match TRBD2. V lost 3 bases and J lost 0; bases outside the gene matches: 7. The germline CDR1 and CDR2 sequences are KGHDR and SFDVKD. CDR3 length equals 17 residues. CDR3 sequence (DNA): TGTGCCACCAGTGATGACCAGGGAGGGAACTCCTACAATGAGCAGTTCTTC. It specifies CATSDDQGGNSYNEQFF.

This clone was seen a single time. The CDR3 loop is CASSGWDRGSGNTIYF. As DNA, the CDR3 is TGTGCCAGCAGCGGATGGGACAGGGGATCAGGAAACACCATATATTTT. The chain employs TRBV9 and TRBJ1-3, with 10 bases matching TRBD1. V shed 3 bases, J shed 4 bases, and the junction held 7 bases outside the gene matches. Germline V CDR1 and CDR2: SGDLS, YYNGEE. The CDR3 covers 16 residues. Full variable domain (outside the CDR3, taken from reference TRBV9 and TRBJ1-3): DSGVTQTPKHLITATGQRVTLRCSPRSGDLSVYWYQQSLDQGLQFLIQYYNGEERAKGNILERFSAQQFPDLHSELNLSSLELGDSALYFCASSGWDRGSGNTIYFGEGSWLTVV.

V is TRBV30 and J is TRBJ1-6; 9 nucleotides match TRBD1. The germline V gene encodes CDR1 GTSNPN and CDR2 SVGIG (reference sequence). This CDR3 is built from 14 residues. Trimming took 1 base from V and 6 from J; bases not matched to a gene: 1. For the CDR3, the DNA is TGTGCCTGGAGTGGGGGACAGGGTAATTCACCCCTCCACTTT. It translates to CAWSGGQGNSPLHF.

This chain uses TRBV9 with TRBJ1-2; D is perhaps TRBD1 (6 bases). The CDR3 loop spans 17 amino acids. Germline V gene sequence: CDR1 SGDLS, CDR2 YYNGEE. V was clipped by 4 bases and J by 1 base, with 20 bases between them. DNA for the CDR3: TGTGCCAGCAGCCCAAGCGGTGGACAGAGTAATAACTATGGCTACACCTTC. This gives the protein CASSPSGGQSNNYGYTF.

This clone was seen a handful of times. The CDR3 region is CASSELPGSRTYEQYF. The CDR3 DNA sequence: TGTGCCAGCAGTGAACTTCCCGGGAGTAGAACCTACGAGCAGTACTTC. The V gene is TRBV2, the J gene TRBJ2-7; D possibly corresponds to TRBD2 (6 bases). CDR3 size: 16 residues. The V end lost 2 bases, the J end lost 2 bases, and 16 bases lay between the germline ends. Germline CDR1 SNHLY, CDR2 FYNNEI.

This rearrangement joins TRBV19 to TRBJ1-3, with TRBD1 as a possible D gene (5 bases). This CDR3 is built from 15 residues. V was pared by 3 bases and J by 0 bases, with 9 bases between. Germline values: CDR1 LNHDA, CDR2 SQIVND (reference sequence). The CDR3 sequence is CASSIGGVSGNTIYF. In nucleotides, the CDR3 is TGTGCCAGTAGTATCGGGGGGGTCTCTGGAAACACCATATATTTT.

This chain links TRBV5-1 with TRBJ2-1; 7 bases align to TRBD1. V lost 4 bases, J lost 9 bases, and 10 bases stayed unmatched. From germline, CDR1 is SGHRS and CDR2 YFSETQ. The CDR3 is made up of 14 amino acids. The CDR3 is CASSPPRGQIEQFF. CDR3 coding DNA: TGCGCCAGCAGCCCCCCGAGGGGGCAAATTGAGCAGTTCTTC.

This CDR3 is CASFGGTNEKLFF. The CDR3 DNA is TGTGCCAGTTTCGGGGGTACTAATGAAAAACTGTTTTTT. The rearrangement uses TRBV30 and TRBJ1-4; a weak D match, TRBD1 (5 bases). V gave up 8 bases and J gave up 2 bases, with 12 bases separating them. Germline V gene data show CDR1 as GTSNPN and CDR2 as SVGIG (reference sequence). CDR3 length: 13 amino acids.

The chain uses TRBV4-2 and TRBJ1-4; no firm D call. This CDR3 contains 15 residues. Germline V gene lookup returns CDR1 LGHNA and CDR2 YNFKEQ. The V end was cut by 2 bases, the J end by 5 bases, with 12 bases between. The CDR3 region is CASSQSAGENEKLFF. CDR3 in DNA: TGTGCCAGCAGCCAATCGGCCGGGGAGAATGAAAAACTGTTTTTT.

This clone was observed a handful of times. This chain connects TRBV7-2 to TRBJ1-2; D is undetermined. This CDR3 region has 13 residues. V was cut by 1 base and J by 8 bases, with 11 bases left in between. The germline V gene has CDR1 SGHTA and CDR2 FQGNSA. CDR3 DNA sequence: TGTGCCAGCAGCTTAGACACCCTGTGGGGCTACACCTTC. Its translation: CASSLDTLWGYTF. The full variable domain, completed using reference TRBV7-2 and TRBJ1-2, is GAGVSQSPSNKVTEKGKDVELRCDPISGHTALYWYRQSLGQGLEFLIYFQGNSAPDKSGLPSDRFSAERTGGSVSTLTIQRTQQEDSAVYLCASSLDTLWGYTFGSGTRLTVV.

The genes are TRBV19 and TRBJ2-4; D is perhaps TRBD1 (6 bases). This CDR3 contains 14 residues. Trimming stripped 5 bases from V and 0 bases from J, with 8 bases between. Germline assignment: CDR1 LNHDA and CDR2 SQIVND (reference sequence). The CDR3 DNA is TGTGCCAGTAGTGGACAGTCAGCCAAAAACATTCAGTACTTC. This encodes CASSGQSAKNIQYF. The variable domain in full, with the rest retrieved from reference TRBV19 and TRBJ2-4, is DGGITQSPKYLFRKEGQNVTLSCEQNLNHDAMYWYRQDPGQGLRLIYYSQIVNDFQKGDIAEGYSVSREKKESFPLTVTSAQKNPTAFYLCASSGQSAKNIQYFGAGTRLSVL.

The chain uses TRBV25-1 and TRBJ1-1; no clear D gene. CDR1 MGHDK and CDR2 SYGVNS come from the germline V gene. Trimming took off 6 bases at V and 0 bases at J, with 17 bases between the two ends. CDR3 length: 16 amino acids. The CDR3 reads CASSQDGGLLNTEAFF. The CDR3 coding sequence is TGTGCCAGCAGCCAGGACGGAGGACTACTGAACACTGAAGCTTTCTTT. The entire variable domain, with the rest obtained from reference TRBV25-1 and TRBJ1-1, is as follows: EADIYQTPRYLVIGTGKKITLECSQTMGHDKMYWYQQDPGMELHLIHYSYGVNSTEKGDLSSESTVSRIRTEHFPLTLESARPSHTSQYLCASSQDGGLLNTEAFFGQGTRLTVV.

This clone was counted once. The chain employs TRBV18 and TRBJ1-4; possibly TRBD1 for D (6 bases). With 4 bases removed from V and 1 base from J, the gap between germline ends came to 10 bases. The CDR3 is 15 residues long. Germline CDR1 and CDR2: KGHSH and LQKENI. The CDR3 sequence: CASSRQAQTNEKLFF. CDR3 DNA: TGTGCCAGCTCACGACAGGCTCAAACTAATGAAAAACTGTTTTTT.

This clone was observed a few times. J is TRBJ2-7 and V is TRBV6-2 or TRBV6-3; weak D call: TRBD1 (6 bases). The V and J ends lost 2 bases and 2 bases respectively, with 7 bases between them. The CDR3 contains 13 residues. Germline lookup yields CDR1 MNHEY and CDR2 SVGEGT. CDR3 sequence: CASSYQGTYEQYF. In DNA, the CDR3 is TGTGCCAGCAGTTACCAGGGGACCTACGAGCAGTACTTC.